This section outlines one T cell receptor (beta chain) sequence together with its context. This record comes from a study of T cell repertoires in cytomegalovirus infection. One entry per CDR3 protein, called by TCRdb with MiXCR from the reads. The table records about 740,000 distinct CDR3 sequences, under 40% of them present only once. This receptor was taken from a human donor in good health (CMV status not recorded). Some clones in this sample may be carry-over from other donors' samples. Sequencing was done on a sample of PBMCs.

DNA of the CDR3: TGTGCCAGCAGGAAAAAGGGGCCCCCTTACGAGCAGTACTTC. It encodes CASRKKGPPYEQYF. This chain connects TRBV28 to TRBJ2-7; D perhaps matches TRBD1 (5 bases). There are 14 residues in the CDR3. The germline V and J ends were trimmed by 6 bases and 4 bases, with 16 bases remaining between them. Germline CDR1 MDHEN, CDR2 SYDVKM.